This paragraph reports one T cell receptor (beta chain). Antigen unknown. This beta chain came through as a stray read in a library set up for alpha chains, and its size says little. Findings and limits, study-wide: Tumor Treg TCRs overlapped most with tumor naive CD4+ cells. The TCR gene usage of tumor memory CD4+ T cells clustered together with blood and lymph node memory CD4+ cells and with lymph node naive CD4+ cells.

Germline loops: CDR1 SGHVS, CDR2 FNYEAQ. There are 14 residues in the CDR3. The V end lost 4 bases, the J end lost 0 bases, and 6 bases lay between the germline ends. Tregs were sorted as CD4+CD25+CD127-/low cells. After constant-region reverse-primer amplification, full-length variable regions underwent semi-nested PCR with Nested Universal Primer A. TCRdb processed the 5' RACE reads anew with MiXCR; each CDR3 protein has one entry. The sample has 100 to 150 distinct CDR3 sequences, 90% to 95% seen once. This TCR derives from a female donor with breast cancer. The rearrangement joins TRBV7-6 to TRBJ2-2; D is uncertain. Sequenced input: Tregs sorted from blood. The CDR3 sequence: CASSYRTNTGELFF. CDR3 nucleotide sequence: TGTGCCAGCAGCTACCGGACGAACACCGGGGAGCTGTTTTTT.